This section outlines one T cell receptor beta chain sequence together with its context. Researchers made TCR beta libraries by using iRepertoire HTBI primers and running Arm-PCR on CDR3 regions. TCRdb recomputed calls from the multiplex PCR reads with MiXCR, one row per CDR3 protein. The table lists around 450,000 distinct CDR3 sequences, approximately 15% of them singletons. There are 15 residues in the CDR3. Per germline, CDR1 DFQATT and CDR2 SNEGSKA (reference sequence). The sample originates from a study of regulatory T cells in long-lasting Graves disease. Time point defined: newly diagnosed GD, antithyroid drugs for less than 3 months. Preparation of the TCR library used RNA extracted from PBMCs. This sample also appeared in a second study, on T cells in Graves' hyperthyroidism and ophthalmopathy.

The origin of this receptor is a young woman with Graves disease. The V call is TRBV20-1, the J call TRBJ2-3; no definite D call. The source material was peripheral blood mononuclear cells (PBMCs), sampled at new diagnosis, from a patient treated with antithyroid drugs. CDR3 sequence (DNA): TGCAGGACCCCTCCCACGGCCATTAGCACAGATACGCAGTATTTT. Translated: CRTPPTAISTDTQYF.